The 16 T cell receptor beta chains reported below all come from one sample, sequenced in a study of cytomegalovirus exposure and HLA in healthy donors. The PCR was carried out with 60 Vbeta primers and 13 Jbeta primers. The protocol was immunoSEQ multiplex PCR, while the TCRdb copy is restricted to in-frame clones and leaves out a portion. The sample includes more than 80,000 clones, approximately 83% of them seen just once. Sequencing input: PBMCs. These receptors all come from a female donor in good health and CMV-seropositive.

The V call is TRBV7-3, the J call TRBJ2-1; possibly TRBD1 for D (5 bases). In germline, CDR1 is SGHTA, CDR2 FQGTGA. The germline V and J ends were trimmed by 1 base and 4 bases, with 11 bases remaining between them. The length of the CDR3 is 15 residues. The CDR3 region is CASSLSAGKYNEQFF. In nucleotides, the CDR3 is TGTGCCAGCAGCTTAAGCGCAGGGAAATACAATGAGCAGTTCTTC.

This clone was observed a single time. The rearrangement joins TRBV5-4 to TRBJ2-3, with TRBD1 matching 11 bases. Germline trimming cut 4 bases from V and 3 bases from J; bases unmatched to any gene: 1. CDR1 is SGHNT and CDR2 is YYREEE in the germline V gene (reference sequence). CDR3 length: 14 residues. CDR3 nucleotide sequence: TGTGCCAGCAGCCGGGACAGGGGGACAGATACGCAGTATTTT. Amino acids: CASSRDRGTDTQYF.

The V gene is TRBV29-1, the J gene TRBJ1-5, with TRBD1 matching 7 bases. Germline V gene data show CDR1 as SQVTM and CDR2 as ANQGSEA. V was clipped by 6 bases and J by 2 bases; unmatched bases: 7. The CDR3 has 14 amino acids. CDR3 sequence: CSVIDRAGNQPQHF. CDR3 DNA sequence: TGCAGCGTCATAGACAGGGCTGGCAATCAGCCCCAGCATTTT.

The gene calls are TRBV5-1 and TRBJ2-1, with a weak D call TRBD2 (6 bases). Trimming cost V 0 bases and J 8 bases, with 9 bases left between them. The CDR3 has 13 residues. Germline assignment: CDR1 SGHRS and CDR2 YFSETQ. CDR3 nucleotide sequence: TGCGCCAGCAGCTTGGCTAGCGCCGATGAGCAGTTCTTC. It specifies CASSLASADEQFF. Full variable domain (missing parts from reference TRBV5-1 and TRBJ2-1): KAGVTQTPRYLIKTRGQQVTLSCSPISGHRSVSWYQQTPGQGLQFLFEYFSETQRNKGNFPGRFSGRQFSNSRSEMNVSTLELGDSALYLCASSLASADEQFFGPGTRLTVL.

The V gene is TRBV11-2, the J gene TRBJ1-1; the D is unclear. The CDR3 sequence is 14 residues long. Germline lookup yields CDR1 SGHAT and CDR2 FQNNGV. The V and J ends lost 4 bases and 3 bases respectively, with 12 bases between them. The CDR3 DNA is TGTGCCAGCAGCTACTTTCTGGGAGACACTGAAGCTTTCTTT. This translates into CASSYFLGDTEAFF.

The chain links TRBV7-9 to TRBJ2-5; D might be TRBD2 (6 bases). The J call could be wrong; TRBJ2-7 is a better fit for the DNA end. The CDR3 totals 15 residues. The V gene's germline CDR1 is SEHNR and CDR2 FQNEAQ (reference sequence). The CDR3 bases are TGTGCCAGCAGCCCAGCGGGTCTGTCCCTCTACGAGCAGTACTTC. As protein: CASSPAGLSLYEQYF.

V and J are TRBV2 and TRBJ2-2; 10 positions agree with TRBD1. The CDR3 is 15 residues long. The trim removed 6 bases at V and 3 bases at J, leaving 4 bases unmatched. Germline CDR1 is SNHLY and CDR2 is FYNNEI. CDR3 coding DNA: TGTGCCAGCAGGGAGGGGACAGGGGACACCGGGGAGCTGTTTTTT. The encoded protein is CASREGTGDTGELFF. The full variable domain, with the rest looked up from reference TRBV2 and TRBJ2-2, is EPEVTQTPSHQVTQMGQEVILRCVPISNHLYFYWYRQILGQKVEFLVSFYNNEISEKSEIFDDQFSVERPDGSNFTLKIRSTKLEDSAMYFCASREGTGDTGELFFGEGSRLTVL.

The rearrangement uses TRBV6-6 and TRBJ1-5; 7 bases are shared with TRBD1. CDR3 size: 16 residues. Germline trimming cut 5 bases from V and 6 bases from J; bases unmatched to any gene: 13. Germline CDR1 MNHNY, CDR2 SVGAGI (reference sequence). The chain's CDR3 is CASSQSFDRESQPQHF. The CDR3, as DNA: TGTGCCAGCAGTCAATCGTTTGACAGGGAATCTCAGCCCCAGCATTTT.

The rearrangement links TRBV6-6 to TRBJ1-3; 9 positions agree with TRBD1. The ends lost 2 bases at V and 0 bases at J; junction bases unmatched: 2. Germline-derived CDR1 and CDR2 are MNHNY and SVGAGI (reference sequence). This CDR3 has 16 amino acids. The CDR3 DNA reads as TGTGCCAGCAGTTACGGGACAGGGTTCTCTGGAAACACCATATATTTT. Translating gives CASSYGTGFSGNTIYF.

V and J are TRBV15 and TRBJ1-1; D unclear. The CDR3 totals 14 residues. Trimming pared 0 bases from V and 10 bases from J, leaving 15 bases between. The V gene's germline CDR1 is LNHNV and CDR2 YYDKDF (reference sequence). CDR3 sequence (DNA): TGTGCCACCAGCAGAGACTACGTTCTTTCTGGAGCTTTCTTT. Translation gives CATSRDYVLSGAFF.

The chain couples TRBV13 to TRBJ1-5, with 7 bases aligning to TRBD1. This CDR3 is 15 amino acids long. The germline V gene has CDR1 PRHDT and CDR2 FYEKMQ (reference sequence). V dropped 4 bases and J dropped 4; count of bases not matched to a gene: 7. CDR3 in DNA: TGTGCCAGCAGCTCACAGGGGACGCGAAATCAGCCCCAGCATTTT. Translating gives CASSSQGTRNQPQHF.

The V call is TRBV15, the J call TRBJ2-7, with a tentative D call TRBD2 (6 bases). The CDR3 has 17 residues. Deletions cut 1 base from V and 3 bases from J, with 19 bases between. CDR1 and CDR2 from the germline V gene are LNHNV and YYDKDF (reference sequence). The DNA of the CDR3 is TGTGCCACCAGCAGAGCCGCGGGGCCGATTCCTAGCTACGAGCAGTACTTC. Its protein is CATSRAAGPIPSYEQYF.

V usage is TRBV4-1 and J usage is TRBJ1-1; 9 bases map to TRBD1. The CDR3 is 19 residues long. Germline-derived CDR1 and CDR2 are MGHRA and YSYEKL. The junction had 15 bases not matched to a gene; V was cut back by 2 bases and J by 2 bases. The CDR3 nucleotides are TGCGCCAGCAGCCAAACTTCCGGGGACAGGGCTGATATCAACACTGAAGCTTTCTTT. Translation gives CASSQTSGDRADINTEAFF.

This clone was seen a single time. V is TRBV6-4 and J is TRBJ2-3; TRBD1 aligns across 9 bases. The J segment lost 1 base and the V segment lost 10 bases, leaving 9 bases of the junction unmatched. The CDR3 spans 15 residues. Germline CDR1 is MRHNA and CDR2 is SNTAGT. CDR3 amino acids: CATPRDRACTDTQYF. The DNA of the CDR3 is TGTGCCACCCCGCGGGACAGGGCCTGCACAGATACGCAGTATTTT.

Worth noting for this clone: An end of the junction does not agree with germline; a read error may underlie this. The J gene is TRBJ2-2, the V gene TRBV5-6, with D tentatively TRBD1 (6 bases). CDR3 length equals 15 residues. Germline V lookup: CDR1 SGHDT, CDR2 YYEEEE. CDR3 in amino acids: CVSSLGAPNTGELFF. Written as DNA, the CDR3 is TGTGTCAGCAGCTTGGGGGCTCCGAACACCGGGGAGCTGTTTTTT.

CDR3 amino acids: CSAADSLGNQPQHF. The CDR3 DNA is TGCAGCGCCGCGGACAGTTTGGGCAATCAGCCCCAGCATTTT. This chain connects TRBV29-1 to TRBJ1-5; a possible D gene is TRBD1 (6 bases). This CDR3 contains 14 residues. Germline loops: CDR1 SQVTM, CDR2 ANQGSEA. Trimming took 7 bases from V and 2 from J, leaving 15 bases between them.